This T cell receptor beta chain was captured by sequencing in a study of post-analysis software for immune sequencing data. Study information: There were relapsing-remitting, secondary progressive and progressive-relapsing multiple sclerosis among the disease courses included. General study results and limits: Five or six TRBV segments, TRBV5-6, TRBV5-1 and TRBV20-1 among them, were found more frequent in patients than controls. When compared against controls, multiple sclerosis patients showed significantly lower normalized Chao1 diversity.

With respect to this clonotype: The antigen is not known.

The TCR beta cDNA libraries contained unique molecular identifiers. It was from about 1 to 10 million T cells that 530,000 or so cDNA molecules came. TCRdb reanalysed the PCR reads using MiXCR and keeps one entry per CDR3 protein. The data show approximately 770,000 distinct CDR3 sequences, about 43% seen once. V lost 4 bases and J lost 0, with 9 bases in between. Germline V gene lookup returns CDR1 SGHRS and CDR2 YFSETQ. This CDR3 region has 14 residues. The rearrangement uses TRBV5-1 and TRBJ2-3; D possibly uses TRBD1 or TRBD2 (5 bases each). What was sequenced was blood. The receptor was derived from a girl aged 10-17 years with multiple sclerosis. The DNA of the CDR3 is TGCGCCAGCAGCGTCCGGGACAGCACAGATACGCAGTATTTT. As protein: CASSVRDSTDTQYF. Looking up the rest from reference TRBV5-1 and TRBJ2-3 gives the full variable domain: KAGVTQTPRYLIKTRGQQVTLSCSPISGHRSVSWYQQTPGQGLQFLFEYFSETQRNKGNFPGRFSGRQFSNSRSEMNVSTLELGDSALYLCASSVRDSTDTQYFGPGTRLTVL.